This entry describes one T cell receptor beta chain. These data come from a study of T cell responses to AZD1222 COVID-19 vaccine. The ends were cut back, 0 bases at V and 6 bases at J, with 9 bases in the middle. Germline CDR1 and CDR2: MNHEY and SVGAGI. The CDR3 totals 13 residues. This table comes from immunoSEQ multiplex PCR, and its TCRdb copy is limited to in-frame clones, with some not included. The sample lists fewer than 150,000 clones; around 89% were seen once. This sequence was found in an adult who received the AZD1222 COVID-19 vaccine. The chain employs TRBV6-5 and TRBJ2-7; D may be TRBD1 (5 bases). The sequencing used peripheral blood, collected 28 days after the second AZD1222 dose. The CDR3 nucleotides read TGTGCCAGCAGTTACTCTCCCAGGGCCGAGCAGTACTTC. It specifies CASSYSPRAEQYF.